The sequence of this T cell receptor (beta chain) was determined in a study of blood T cell repertoires in COVID-19 (dated by TCRdb to about 2020). For context, the study as a whole: Samples from collaborators originated in the United States, Italy and Spain and spanned both the acute and convalescent phases of COVID-19. The material from the prospective study consisted of cDNA or gDNA derived from T cells, B-cell-depleted T cells, or PBMCs. Samples were obtained from the ongoing ImmuneRACE study (first 160 participants) and from 1,200 or so subjects provided by 6 global collaborators. The repertoires were made available in a free public database intended to serve as a resource for research on the immune response to SARS-CoV-2. The dataset comprised deeply sampled blood TCRbeta repertoires from subjects exposed to, actively infected with, or recovered from COVID-19. Sample metadata almost always included a de-identified subject ID, COVID-19 status, age in years and sex. Where available, HLA class I and class II types were obtained from metadata supplied by the sample provider rather than from assay-based typing.

Overall results and qualifications from the work: The amount of clinical and demographic metadata varied by source and participant and was provided uncurated.

Whole blood was collected in K2EDTA tubes by collaborating institutions according to the institutions' own protocols. Collaborator samples were shipped for TCRbeta analysis as frozen whole blood, isolated PBMCs, or DNA extracted from either sample type. TCRbeta CDR3 regions were amplified from genomic DNA using the immunoSEQ Assay, a bias-controlled multiplex PCR. Per the source publication's procedure: Within the assay, amplification of reference gene primers was used to estimate how many nucleated cells each sample contained. To quantify the absolute abundance of each unique TCRbeta CDR3 rearrangement, sequence reads were collapsed and filtered. Productive Simpson clonality was computed per sample as the square root of Simpson's diversity index over productive rearrangements. TCRdb re-hosts the immuneACCESS table, in-frame sequences only. Its copies lack some clones; in the studies checked, an unresolved V gene accounts for under half of them, and the cause for the rest is not known. Clone size and V and J calls were adopted from that table, with D and trimming inferred from the DNA. Recorded for this sample are 80,000 to 100,000 clones; over 70% of them occurred a single time. Of the sample, less than 4.5% falls within the top ten clones.

A remark on this clone: No cognate antigen has been identified for it. No much larger clonotype is one base removed from it; base qualities were not supplied.

This receptor was taken from a man between 60 and 75 years old with acute or convalescent COVID-19. The sequenced sample was peripheral blood.

In nucleotides, the sequence is TGTGCCAGCAGCCTTCCAGGGGGCAAGGGCATTCAGTACTTC. This gives the protein CASSLPGGKGIQYF. This chain joins TRBV3-1 (or the pseudogene TRBV3-2) to TRBJ2-4, and TRBD1 aligns with 8 junction nucleotides. Trimmed from V: 4 bases; trimmed from J: 9 bases; junction bases lacking a gene match: 8. The CDR3 spans 14 residues, from the cysteine through the phenylalanine. Only the CDR3 part of the read is kept: 42 bases, read in frame from the first base. CDR1 and CDR2 are read off the germline V gene (reference sequence) as LGHDT and YNNKEL.